The 14 T cell receptor beta chains reported below all come from one sample, sequenced in a study of cytomegalovirus exposure and HLA in healthy donors. Both 60 Vbeta primers and 13 Jbeta primers went into the PCR. Libraries were prepared by immunoSEQ multiplex PCR; TCRdb keeps only in-frame clonotypes and omits some of them. The data contain about 130,000 clones, around 73% of them singletons. Sample: PBMCs. All receptors come from a man aged 45-60 years in good health and CMV-seronegative.

The V call is TRBV29-1, the J call TRBJ2-5; D uncertain. The CDR3 contains 12 residues. V was pared by 4 bases and J by 2 bases, with 8 bases between. The germline CDR1 and CDR2 sequences are SQVTM and ANQGSEA. DNA of the CDR3: TGCAGCGTTGTTTCACAGCAAGAGACCCAGTACTTC. Translation gives CSVVSQQETQYF.

The chain recombines TRBV18 with TRBJ2-3; TRBD2 matches 13 bases. The V gene end was trimmed by 5 bases and the J gene end by 1 base; junction bases not matched to a gene: 3. The CDR3 loop spans 16 amino acids. The germline CDR1 and CDR2 sequences are KGHSH and LQKENI. CDR3 loop: CASSSGLAGRTDTQYF. CDR3 nucleotides: TGTGCCAGCTCATCGGGACTAGCGGGACGCACAGATACGCAGTATTTT.

The rearrangement links TRBV27 to TRBJ2-7; possible D gene TRBD1, 6 bases. The CDR3 is 15 residues long. Germline V lookup: CDR1 MNHEY, CDR2 SMNVEV (reference sequence). The germline V and J ends were trimmed by 2 bases and 2 bases, with 13 bases remaining between them. The CDR3 region is CASSLVGARTYEQYF. The CDR3 coding sequence is TGTGCCAGCAGTTTAGTGGGGGCGCGAACCTACGAGCAGTACTTC.

V is TRBV29-1 and J is TRBJ2-1; 13 nucleotides agree with TRBD2. The ends lost 4 bases at V and 8 bases at J; junction bases unmatched: 5. CDR3 size: 14 residues. CDR1 SQVTM and CDR2 ANQGSEA come from the germline V gene. CDR3 in DNA: TGCAGCGTTGGTGGACTAGCGGGAGTTCATGAGCAGTTCTTC. Translated, it gives CSVGGLAGVHEQFF.

The chain employs TRBV20-1 and TRBJ1-1; tentatively, D is TRBD1 (5 bases). The CDR3 is made up of 11 amino acids. The germline CDR1 and CDR2 sequences are DFQATT and SNEGSKA (reference sequence). Trimming removed 5 bases from V and 6 bases from J, with 10 bases in between. The DNA of the CDR3 is TGCAGTGCTCCAACAGGTTCTGAAGCTTTCTTT. Translating it yields CSAPTGSEAFF.

V is TRBV4-1 and J is TRBJ2-3; TRBD2 agrees at 9 bases. Per germline, CDR1 MGHRA and CDR2 YSYEKL. The CDR3 sequence is 15 residues long. Trimming removed 6 bases from V and 4 bases from J; junction bases left unmatched: 8. CDR3 loop: CASSFGLARADTQYF. The CDR3, as DNA: TGCGCCAGCAGTTTCGGACTAGCGAGGGCAGATACGCAGTATTTT.

This clone was observed a handful of times. The chain links TRBV28 to TRBJ2-1; possible D gene TRBD2, 6 bases. The CDR3 is made up of 18 amino acids. Trimming cost V 5 bases and J 0 bases, with 20 bases left between them. Germline V gene sequence: CDR1 MDHEN, CDR2 SYDVKM. CDR3 protein: CASSRITLAKSSYNEQFF. The CDR3 nucleotides read TGTGCCAGCAGTCGAATTACCCTAGCGAAGAGCTCCTACAATGAGCAGTTCTTC.

This chain links TRBV6-5 with TRBJ2-7; 11 bases agree with TRBD1. This CDR3 region has 15 residues. V was clipped by 5 bases and J by 2 bases; unmatched bases: 5. The germline CDR1 and CDR2 sequences are MNHEY and SVGAGI. The CDR3 DNA sequence: TGTGCCAGCAGTGGTGGGACAGGGGGTCCCTACGAGCAGTACTTC. Its translation is CASSGGTGGPYEQYF.

Here the CDR3 reads CASRPGTGTGEAFF. The CDR3 DNA reads TGTGCCAGCCGACCAGGGACGGGGACTGGTGAAGCTTTCTTT. V gene TRBV30 combines with J gene TRBJ1-1; the D gene is possibly TRBD1 (5 bases). The ends were cut back, 8 bases at V and 7 bases at J, with 23 bases in the middle. Germline lookup yields CDR1 GTSNPN and CDR2 SVGIG (reference sequence). The CDR3 is 14 residues long. Variable domain in full (rest from reference TRBV30 and TRBJ1-1): SQTIHQWPATLVQPVGSPLSLECTVEGTSNPNLYWYRQAAGRGLQLLFYSVGIGQISSEVPQNLSASRPQDRQFILSSKKLLLSDSGFYLCASRPGTGTGEAFFGQGTRLTVV.

V usage is TRBV4-1 and J usage is TRBJ2-1, with TRBD1 matching over 11 bases. With V trimmed by 5 bases and J by 4 bases, 7 bases remained unmatched. Germline V gives CDR1 MGHRA, CDR2 YSYEKL. This CDR3 spans 16 amino acids. For the CDR3, the DNA is TGCGCCAGCAGCTTATCCGGGACAGGGGGTTACAATGAGCAGTTCTTC. This codes for CASSLSGTGGYNEQFF.

The table lists this clone with a count of one. V usage is TRBV4-2 and J usage is TRBJ2-2; the D gene is possibly TRBD2 (6 bases). Germline CDR1 is LGHNA and CDR2 is YNFKEQ. V shed 3 bases and J shed 4 bases, with 18 bases lying between them. The CDR3 runs to 17 residues. The CDR3 loop is CASSHKSGGIPTGELFF. DNA of the CDR3: TGTGCCAGCAGCCACAAAAGCGGCGGGATACCCACCGGGGAGCTGTTTTTT.

In this sample, this clone turned up a few times. This CDR3 is also generated by other DNA sequences in the sample. This chain joins TRBV4-3 and TRBJ2-2, with TRBD1 identical over 8 bases. The CDR3 totals 14 residues. The germline gives CDR1 LGHNA, CDR2 YSLEER. With V trimmed by 5 bases and J by 7 bases, 6 bases remained unmatched. Here the CDR3 reads CASSKTGGDGELFF. As DNA, the CDR3 is TGCGCCAGCAGCAAAACAGGGGGAGACGGGGAGCTGTTTTTT.

This clone was found a few times. The chain recombines TRBV11-2 with TRBJ2-7; 9 bases map to TRBD1. The junction had 14 bases not matched to a gene; V was cut back by 1 base and J by 1 base. This CDR3 has 19 amino acids. CDR1 is SGHAT and CDR2 is FQNNGV in the germline V gene. The CDR3 bases are TGTGCCAGCAGCTTAGTAGGAGGACAGGGGTTCCCGTTTTCCTACGAGCAGTACTTC. Protein: CASSLVGGQGFPFSYEQYF.

The chain has TRBV28 and TRBJ2-5; 8 nucleotides agree with TRBD2. The V and J ends lost 2 bases and 4 bases, in that order; junction bases with no gene match: 6. CDR3 size: 15 residues. The germline CDR1 and CDR2 sequences are MDHEN and SYDVKM. The CDR3 here is CASSLSGGAGETQYF. CDR3 coding DNA: TGTGCCAGCAGTTTAAGCGGGGGAGCTGGAGAGACCCAGTACTTC. The complete variable domain, with remaining parts taken from reference TRBV28 and TRBJ2-5, reads DVKVTQSSRYLVKRTGEKVFLECVQDMDHENMFWYRQDPGLGLRLIYFSYDVKMKEKGDIPEGYSVSREKKERFSLILESASTNQTSMYLCASSLSGGAGETQYFGPGTRLLVL.